This entry is about one TCR beta chain. The data were obtained in a study of blood T cell repertoires in COVID-19. How the authors handled the data: Quantification of nucleated cells was approximated via reference gene primer amplification. This table comes from immunoSEQ multiplex PCR, and its TCRdb copy is limited to in-frame clones, with some not included. That table is the source of V, J and clone size, and D and trimming were worked out from the DNA. The data show 140,000 or so clones, over 70% seen once. V gave up 3 bases and J gave up 3 bases; unmatched junction bases: 4. The germline CDR1 and CDR2 sequences are SGHDT and YYEEEE. The CDR3 extends over 14 amino acids.

Sequenced sample: PBMCs or T cells enriched from blood (not recorded which). The J gene is TRBJ1-2, the V gene TRBV5-6; 8 bases align to TRBD1. The receptor was isolated from a man aged 55 to 70 who had recovered from COVID-19. The chain's CDR3 is CASSYGQGYYGYTF. The CDR3 bases are TGTGCCAGCAGCTACGGACAGGGTTACTATGGCTACACCTTC.